A selection of T cell receptor beta chains follows, all from one sample in a study of shared clonotypes between healthy human individuals. Measured with immunoSEQ multiplex PCR; TCRdb has only the in-frame clones, and not every one. The repertoire consists of about 1 million clones, with about 74% occurring once and the leading ten covering roughly 1.5%. Sequencing was done on a sample of memory CD4+ T cells sorted from blood. Receptor source: a man younger than 35 in good health. Both conserved end residues are part of each CDR3. The D gene is left open where the match is weak. Only some rows state a clone size, as once, few, many or a class for expanded clones.

V gene	D gene	J gene	clone size	CDR3 DNA	CDR3 protein
TRBV27	.	TRBJ2-7	.	TGTGCCAGCAGTTCGTGGGGGGCGAACTACGAGCAGTACTTC	CASSSWGANYEQYF
TRBV13	.	TRBJ2-3	.	TGTGCCAGCAGCCTCTTCGGGGTAAGAAGCACAGATACGCAGTATTTT	CASSLFGVRSTDTQYF
TRBV6-1	.	TRBJ1-3	.	TGTGCCAGCAGTGTACAGAGCTCTGGAAACACCATATATTTT	CASSVQSSGNTIYF
TRBV7-8	.	TRBJ1-5	.	TGTGCCAGCAGCTGGGCGCAGGATCAGCCCCAGCATTTT	CASSWAQDQPQHF
TRBV9	.	TRBJ2-1	.	TGTGCCAGCAGCGTTAGAAGCTCCTACAATGAGCAGTTCTTC	CASSVRSSYNEQFF
TRBV18	.	TRBJ1-1	few	TGTGCCAGCTCACCACAGGGGATTGAAATGAACACTGAAGCTTTCTTT	CASSPQGIEMNTEAFF
TRBV4-3	.	TRBJ2-4	.	TGCGCCAGCAGCCAAGCTCTGGGGGCTAAAAACATTCAGTACTTC	CASSQALGAKNIQYF
TRBV10-2	TRBD1	TRBJ1-1	.	TGCGCCAGCAGTCGAAACAGGGGGAACACTGAAGCTTTCTTT	CASSRNRGNTEAFF
TRBV30	TRBD1	TRBJ1-2	.	TGTGCCTGGAGTGTACAGGGGTCATACTATGGCTACACCTTC	CAWSVQGSYYGYTF
TRBV5-1	.	TRBJ1-3	.	TGCGCCAGCAGCTCCCAATCGGGTATGGGAAACACCATATATTTT	CASSSQSGMGNTIYF
TRBV2	.	TRBJ1-5	.	TGTGCCAGCAGTGAGAGGACAGCCGCTCAGGGCAATCAGCCCCAGCATTTT	CASSERTAAQGNQPQHF
TRBV29-1	.	TRBJ1-1	.	TGCGCCTCCTATACAGGGTCGGCCACTGAAGCTTTCTTT	CASYTGSATEAFF
TRBV7-2	.	TRBJ2-7	.	TGTGCCAGCACCTTGAGACCCGGGACGGGGGACGAGCAGTACTTC	CASTLRPGTGDEQYF
TRBV7-2	.	TRBJ2-4	.	TGTGCCAGCAGCTGGTCACAGGGTACCAAAAACATTCAGTACTTC	CASSWSQGTKNIQYF
TRBV2	.	TRBJ2-3	few	TGTGCCAGTAGCAGCACAGATACGCAGTATTTT	CASSSTDTQYF
TRBV9	.	TRBJ2-5	once	TGTGCCAGCAGCGCCCTGGTGGGGGTGGAGACCCAGTACTTC	CASSALVGVETQYF
TRBV6-6	.	TRBJ1-5	.	TGTGCCAGCAGCCTCGACAGGCTTCAGCCCCAGCATTTT	CASSLDRLQPQHF
TRBV5-1	.	TRBJ1-1	.	TGCGCCAGCAGCCTCATAACTAGTTTGAACACTGAAGCTTTCTTT	CASSLITSLNTEAFF
TRBV5-4	.	TRBJ2-3	.	TGTGCCAGCAGCTCAACGGGGCTAAGGACTGGCACAGATACGCAGTATTTT	CASSSTGLRTGTDTQYF
TRBV11-2	.	TRBJ2-1	.	TGTGCCAGCAGCTCAACTAGTTTCTACAATGAGCAGTTCTTC	CASSSTSFYNEQFF
TRBV7-8	.	TRBJ2-5	.	TGTGCCAGCAGCTTCGGCGGGCAGGGGGAGACCCAGTACTTC	CASSFGGQGETQYF
TRBV21-1	.	TRBJ2-7	.	TGTGCCAGCGGAAGTAAGAGATTATACGAGCAGTACTTC	CASGSKRLYEQYF
TRBV2	.	TRBJ1-1	once	TGTGCCAGCAGCCAACCATTCCTCGTAGACCCGAGGGTGTCGACTGAAGCTTTCTTT	CASSQPFLVDPRVSTEAFF
TRBV4-1	.	TRBJ1-3	once	TGCGCCAGCAGCCAAAGACAGGACCCTAACTCTGGAAACACCATATATTTT	CASSQRQDPNSGNTIYF
TRBV19	TRBD2	TRBJ2-2	.	TGTGCCAGTAGTGACCAGAGGACTAGCGGGACAAACACCGGGGAGCTGTTTTTT	CASSDQRTSGTNTGELFF
TRBV7-9	.	TRBJ1-3	.	TGTGCCAGCAGCTTAGGCAGGGCGGAAGGAAACACCATATATTTT	CASSLGRAEGNTIYF
TRBV6-5	.	TRBJ1-2	.	TGTGCCAGCAGTTATGAGGGGGGTTATGGCTACACCTTC	CASSYEGGYGYTF
TRBV5-4	TRBD2	TRBJ2-3	.	TGTGCCAGCAGCCCGGGACTAGCGGGGGCAGATACGCAGTATTTT	CASSPGLAGADTQYF
TRBV5-1	TRBD2	TRBJ2-1	.	TGCGCCACCAGGACTAGCGGGCCTGGAGATGAGCAGTTCTTC	CATRTSGPGDEQFF
TRBV30	TRBD2	TRBJ2-7	few	TGTGCCTTCAGGCTAGCGGGAGGCCGGATCGACGAGCAGTACTTC	CAFRLAGGRIDEQYF
TRBV29-1	TRBD2	TRBJ2-1	.	TGCAGCGTTTGGATGGGGGGGGTAAACAATGAGCAGTTCTTC	CSVWMGGVNNEQFF
TRBV4-2	.	TRBJ2-3	.	TGTGCCAGCAGCTATCAGTCTGGGGATACGCAGTATTTT	CASSYQSGDTQYF
TRBV11-2	.	TRBJ1-4	.	TGTGCCAGCAGCTTAGGTGGGGGATCTAATGAAAAACTGTTTTTT	CASSLGGGSNEKLFF
TRBV27	TRBD1	TRBJ2-7	once	TGTGCCAGCAGTTTAACAGGGGGTAATTGGGAGCAGTACTTC	CASSLTGGNWEQYF
TRBV7-8	.	TRBJ1-5	.	TGTGCCAGCAGCTTCCAGGGGAATCAGCCCCAGCATTTT	CASSFQGNQPQHF
TRBV6-6	.	TRBJ2-1	.	TGTGCCAGCAGTTACTCCTACGATTGGTTCTTC	CASSYSYDWFF
TRBV18	TRBD2	TRBJ2-1	.	TGTGCCAGCTCCGCCGCGGGGGGAGGCAATGAGCAGTTCTTC	CASSAAGGGNEQFF
TRBV5-1	.	TRBJ1-5	once	TGCGCCAGCAGCCCCTCTCCCGGCAATCAGCCCCAGCATTTT	CASSPSPGNQPQHF
TRBV7-3	.	TRBJ2-3	few	TGTGCCAGCAGCCCCCAGGGCGGAGATACGCAGTATTTT	CASSPQGGDTQYF
TRBV5-1	.	TRBJ1-1	.	TGCGCCAGCAGCTTGGGACAGTTCAACACTGAAGCTTTCTTT	CASSLGQFNTEAFF
TRBV11-2	TRBD1	TRBJ1-5	.	TGTGCCAGCAGCTCTCACGCCGGGACAGGGCTCAATCAGCCCCAGCATTTT	CASSSHAGTGLNQPQHF